The rows below give T cell receptor beta chains drawn from one sample of a study of OX40 agonist ivuxolimab in advanced cancers. The repertoire was sequenced with immunoSEQ multiplex PCR; TCRdb's copy has only in-frame clones and lacks some. The repertoire has tens of thousands of clones, about 80% of them found once; the top ten carry approximately 4.8%. The sample consisted of CD4+ or CD8+ T cells sorted from blood, taken in a trial of the OX40 agonist ivuxolimab. The receptors were sampled from an adult with an advanced solid tumor such as melanoma, head and neck, liver or kidney cancer. Both conserved end residues are part of each CDR3. D genes are given only for firm matches. Only part of the rows carry a size: once, few, many, or a class if the clone is expanded.

V	size	J	D	CDR3	DNA
TRBV18	once	TRBJ2-5	-	CASSPSGETQYF	TGTGCCAGCTCACCCTCGGGGGAGACCCAGTACTTC
TRBV27	-	TRBJ1-1	TRBD1	CASSSSTGTAEAFF	TGTGCCAGCAGCTCTAGTACCGGGACAGCTGAAGCTTTCTTT
TRBV5-4	-	TRBJ2-7	TRBD2	CASSFSGSSYEQYF	TGTGCCAGCAGCTTCAGCGGGAGCTCCTACGAGCAGTACTTC
TRBV5-4	-	TRBJ2-2	TRBD1	CASSPDRGPGELFF	TGTGCCAGCAGCCCGGACAGGGGGCCCGGGGAGCTGTTTTTT
TRBV5-6	-	TRBJ2-6	-	CASSYVSSGANVLTF	TGTGCCAGCAGTTACGTCAGCTCTGGGGCCAACGTCCTGACTTTC
TRBV4-1	once	TRBJ2-5	TRBD2	CASSQAPSGGAETQYF	TGCGCCAGCAGCCAAGCTCCCAGCGGGGGGGCAGAGACCCAGTACTTC
TRBV5-1	-	TRBJ2-1	TRBD2	CASRLSGVYNEQFF	TGCGCCAGCAGACTTAGCGGGGTTTACAATGAGCAGTTCTTC
TRBV6-1	-	TRBJ1-6	-	CASSELPGPIYNSPLHF	TGTGCCAGCAGTGAACTGCCCGGACCTATCTATAATTCACCCCTCCACTTT
TRBV18	once	TRBJ2-1	-	CASSPPTGNEQFF	TGTGCCAGCTCACCACCGACAGGCAATGAGCAGTTCTTC
TRBV7-3	-	TRBJ2-3	-	CASSLTPGADTQYF	TGTGCCAGCAGCTTAACCCCGGGGGCAGATACGCAGTATTTT
TRBV7-9	few	TRBJ2-1	-	CASSSRDSNEFF	TGTGCCAGCAGCTCGCGGGATTCAAATGAGTTCTTC
TRBV7-8	-	TRBJ1-5	-	CASSPEVTDQPQHF	TGTGCCAGCAGCCCAGAGGTGACCGATCAGCCCCAGCATTTT
TRBV7-2	-	TRBJ2-3	-	CASSLGVQASADTQYF	TGTGCCAGCAGCTTAGGGGTACAGGCGAGTGCAGATACGCAGTATTTT
TRBV6-1	-	TRBJ2-7	TRBD2	CASRRPAGGSLEQYF	TGTGCCAGCAGGAGGCCAGCGGGGGGGTCCCTCGAGCAGTACTTC
TRBV4-1	-	TRBJ2-7	-	CASSQITGYEQYF	TGCGCCAGCAGCCAAATAACCGGCTACGAGCAGTACTTC
TRBV6-4	-	TRBJ2-3	-	CASSTGLGTDTQYF	TGTGCCAGCAGCACGGGACTCGGCACAGATACGCAGTATTTT
TRBV7-3	-	TRBJ2-2	-	CASSPGLWEAGELFF	TGTGCCAGCAGCCCGGGCCTCTGGGAGGCCGGGGAGCTGTTTTTT